The present T cell receptor beta chain was sequenced within a study of T cell clones after liver transplantation. General observations from the study: These preliminary findings come from unstandardized post-transplant sampling times.

The V end lost 3 bases, the J end lost 2 bases, and 10 bases lay between the germline ends. Germline loops: CDR1 SGHRS, CDR2 YFSETQ. The CDR3 contains 14 residues. Sequencing used immunoSEQ multiplex PCR; TCRdb keeps in-frame clones, though not all of them. Counted here are approximately 51,000 clones, 70% to 90% occurring once; the ten biggest clones make up roughly 14%. With regard to this clone: What it recognizes is unknown.

The specimen was CD8+ T cells from blood, collected 12 months after liver transplant. The source is a human patient who received a liver transplant. Some T cells may arise from the graft donor. V is TRBV5-1 and J is TRBJ2-3, with D uncertain. Here the CDR3 DNA reads TGCGCCAGCAGCTGGTACGAATTCACAGATACGCAGTATTTT. It codes for CASSWYEFTDTQYF.